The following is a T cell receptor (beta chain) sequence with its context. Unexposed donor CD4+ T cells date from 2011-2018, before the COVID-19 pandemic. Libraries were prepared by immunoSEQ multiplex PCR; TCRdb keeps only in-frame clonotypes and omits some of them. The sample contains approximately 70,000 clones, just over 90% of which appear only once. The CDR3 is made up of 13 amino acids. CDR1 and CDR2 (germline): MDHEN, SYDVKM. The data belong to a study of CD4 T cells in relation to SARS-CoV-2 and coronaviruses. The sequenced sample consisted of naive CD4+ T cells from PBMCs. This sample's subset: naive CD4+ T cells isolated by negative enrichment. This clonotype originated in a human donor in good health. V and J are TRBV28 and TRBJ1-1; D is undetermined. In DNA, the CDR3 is TGTGGCGCGGCCGTCTGGAGAAGCACTGAAGCTTTCTTT. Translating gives CGAAVWRSTEAFF.